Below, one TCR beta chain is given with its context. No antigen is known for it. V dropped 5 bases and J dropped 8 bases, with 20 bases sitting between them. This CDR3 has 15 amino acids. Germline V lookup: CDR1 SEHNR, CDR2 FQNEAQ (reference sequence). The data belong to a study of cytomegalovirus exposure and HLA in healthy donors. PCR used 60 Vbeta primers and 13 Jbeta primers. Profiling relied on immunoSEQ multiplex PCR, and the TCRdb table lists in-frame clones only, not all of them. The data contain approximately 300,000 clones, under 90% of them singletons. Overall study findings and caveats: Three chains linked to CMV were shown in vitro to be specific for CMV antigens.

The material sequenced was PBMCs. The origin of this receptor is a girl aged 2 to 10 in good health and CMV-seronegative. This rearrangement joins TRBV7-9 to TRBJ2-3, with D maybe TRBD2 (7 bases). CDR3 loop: CASSPRGLGLGTQYF. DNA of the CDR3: TGTGCCAGCAGCCCCAGGGGCCTCGGACTAGGTACGCAGTATTTT.